The TCR beta chain described here comes from a study of shared clonotypes between healthy human individuals. Concerning this clone itself: Its target is unknown.

Study outcomes and limitations: Sharing across four donors was seen in around 5.1% of naive CD4 clonotypes.

Produced via immunoSEQ multiplex PCR; TCRdb's table is partial and in-frame only. The sample holds 150,000 to 200,000 clones, over 80% seen once. The CDR3 loop spans 13 amino acids. V was trimmed by 0 bases and J by 8 bases, leaving 8 bases between them. The germline V gene encodes CDR1 SGHTA and CDR2 FQGNSA. The chain carries TRBV7-2 and TRBJ2-1; weak D call: TRBD1 (6 bases). The specimen sequenced was naive CD4+ T cells sorted from blood. The sample's subset: CD45RA+ positively selected. The source of this sequence is a woman in her thirties in good health. The CDR3: CASSLAAGDEQFF. CDR3 bases: TGTGCCAGCAGCTTAGCCGCAGGGGATGAGCAGTTCTTC. The whole variable domain, remainder taken from reference TRBV7-2 and TRBJ2-1, is GAGVSQSPSNKVTEKGKDVELRCDPISGHTALYWYRQSLGQGLEFLIYFQGNSAPDKSGLPSDRFSAERTGGSVSTLTIQRTQQEDSAVYLCASSLAAGDEQFFGPGTRLTVL.